The 28 T cell receptor beta chains presented below share a single source sample, sequenced in a study of kidney transplant recipient with SARS-CoV-2 infection. In TCRdb, the reads were re-called with MiXCR into one record per CDR3 protein. This sample yields 250,000 or so distinct CDR3 sequences, of which under 35% are seen a single time; less than 8.5% belongs to the top ten. Specimen: a blood sample, collected at baseline and on day 111 from a kidney transplant recipient. Source of these receptors: a male patient aged 25 to 39 who had COVID-19 and was a kidney transplant recipient. Some T cells may be supplied by the graft donor.

This clonotype was counted at least ten times. This chain links TRBV9 with TRBJ2-2, with D unresolved. The germline gives CDR1 SGDLS, CDR2 YYNGEE. Trimming stripped 0 bases from V and 7 bases from J, with 13 bases between. The CDR3 length is 15 residues. CDR3 sequence (DNA): TGTGCCAGCAGCGTAGGGGTTGAGGCGATCGGGGAGCTGTTTTTT. This encodes CASSVGVEAIGELFF.

This clonotype came up a few times. The gene calls are TRBV4-2 and TRBJ2-1; 11 bases line up with TRBD2. Germline V lookup: CDR1 LGHNA, CDR2 YNFKEQ. This CDR3 has 16 residues. J was trimmed by 6 bases and V by 4 bases; bases with no gene match: 8. The CDR3 DNA is TGTGCCAGCAGCCCCCTGGTAGGACTAGCGGGCAATGAGCAGTTCTTC. As protein: CASSPLVGLAGNEQFF.

The table lists this clonotype with a few counts. This sequence joins TRBV2 and TRBJ2-1, with D possibly TRBD1 on 6 matching bases. Trimming removed 7 bases at V and 7 bases at J, with 11 bases between. The CDR3 extends over 12 amino acids. CDR1 and CDR2 (germline): SNHLY, FYNNEI. This chain's CDR3 is CASTSQGNEQFF. CDR3 DNA: TGTGCCAGCACCTCACAGGGTAATGAGCAGTTCTTC.

This clonotype was observed at least ten times. The rearrangement uses TRBV13 and TRBJ2-5, with a tentative D call TRBD1 (6 bases). The assigned J gene may be wrong: the sequence end matches TRBJ2-7 better. The CDR3 sequence is 14 residues long. Germline lookup yields CDR1 PRHDT and CDR2 FYEKMQ (reference sequence). The CDR3 DNA reads TGTGCCAGCAGCCTACAGGGTTTCGCCTACGAGCAGTACTTC. This sequence encodes CASSLQGFAYEQYF.

This clonotype occurred once. This may be a read error, as it is one base from a much larger clone. This chain uses TRBV20-1 with TRBJ1-2; unclear D gene. CDR1 DFQATT and CDR2 SNEGSKA come from the germline V gene (reference sequence). This CDR3 is 16 amino acids long. Trimming shortened V by 5 bases and J by 4 bases, and 23 bases separated the two germline ends. The CDR3 nucleotides are TGCAGTGCTCACGATGGGCTGTTTCGAAAGACCTATGGCTACACCTTC. As protein: CSAHDGLFRKTYGYTF.

This clonotype was counted ten times or more. J is TRBJ1-2 and V is TRBV9; the match to TRBD1 covers 7 bases. Trimming took 4 bases from V and 4 from J; bases not matched to a gene: 10. This CDR3 contains 15 residues. Germline CDR1 reads SGDLS; CDR2 reads YYNGEE. The CDR3 nucleotides are TGTGCCAGCAGCCCATGGGACAGCTTCCTCTATGGCTACACCTTC. This codes for CASSPWDSFLYGYTF.

At least ten counts were recorded for this clonotype. This chain connects TRBV20-1 to TRBJ1-2; possibly TRBD1 for D (5 bases). In germline, CDR1 is DFQATT, CDR2 SNEGSKA (reference sequence). The ends were cut back, 0 bases at V and 8 bases at J, with 13 bases in the middle. The CDR3 has 13 amino acids. The CDR3 nucleotides are TGCAGTGCTAGAGATATAGGGACGTGGGGCTACACCTTC. This gives the protein CSARDIGTWGYTF.

For this clonotype: Since a much larger clone is just one base distant, this may be a read error. The rearrangement links TRBV3-1 to TRBJ2-5; D possibly matches TRBD1 or TRBD2 (6 bases each). This CDR3 comprises 18 residues. Looked up from germline, CDR1 is LGHDT and CDR2 is YNNKEL (reference sequence). The CDR3 DNA reads TGTGCCGGCAGCCAAGCAGGGGAGGACGAATTTGATGCGGAGACCCAGTACTTC. Its translation: CAGSQAGEDEFDAETQYF.

Regarding this clonotype: Just one base apart from a much larger clone, this may be a read error. The V and J genes are TRBV10-3 and TRBJ2-7; perhaps TRBD2 as D (7 bases). This CDR3 region has 13 residues. The V end was cut by 3 bases, the J end by 6 bases, with 12 bases between. Germline V gene sequence: CDR1 ENHRY, CDR2 SYGVKD. This CDR3 is CAISDGGRSEQYF. The CDR3 DNA is TGTGCCATCAGTGACGGGGGGCGAAGCGAGCAGTACTTC.

In its sample, this clonotype was seen many times. The chain couples TRBV3-1 to TRBJ1-2, with unresolved D. Deletions cut 5 bases from V and 4 bases from J, with 23 bases between. The CDR3 totals 17 residues. Germline V gives CDR1 LGHDT, CDR2 YNNKEL (reference sequence). This CDR3 reads CASSVALTLRKTYGYTF. The CDR3 coding sequence is TGTGCCAGCAGCGTGGCGCTCACCCTTCGAAAGACCTATGGCTACACCTTC. The full variable domain, rest sourced from reference TRBV3-1 and TRBJ1-2, is DTAVSQTPKYLVTQMGNDKSIKCEQNLGHDTMYWYKQDSKKFLKIMFSYNNKELIINETVPNRFSPKSPDKAHLNLHINSLELGDSAVYFCASSVALTLRKTYGYTFGSGTRLTVV.

This clonotype was seen repeatedly, ten times or more. This chain links TRBV7-9 with TRBJ1-3, with 10 nucleotides matching TRBD1. The CDR3 covers 17 residues. Germline V gene sequence: CDR1 SEHNR, CDR2 FQNEAQ (reference sequence). The V and J ends lost 0 bases and 2 bases, in that order; junction bases with no gene match: 4. CDR3 nucleotide sequence: TGTGCCAGCAGCTTAGCTCGGGACAGGGGACCTGGAAACACCATATATTTT. Translation gives CASSLARDRGPGNTIYF.

This clonotype was counted at least ten times. V is TRBV6-5 and J is TRBJ2-2; D is undetermined. The CDR3 is 14 amino acids. Germline V gene lookup returns CDR1 MNHEY and CDR2 SVGAGI. V was trimmed by 2 bases and J by 7 bases, leaving 11 bases between them. The CDR3 DNA reads as TGTGCCAGCAGTTACCTGGTGGGCTTCGGGGAGCTGTTTTTT. Amino acid sequence: CASSYLVGFGELFF.

About this clonotype itself: It may be a read error: a sequence one base away is much more abundant. The chain employs TRBV11-2 and TRBJ1-1; no reliable D call. The V gene's germline CDR1 is SGHAT and CDR2 FQNNGV. The CDR3 sequence is 12 residues long. Trimming stripped 2 bases from V and 6 bases from J, with 7 bases between. The CDR3 DNA reads TGTGCCAGCAGCTTATCATTCGCTGAAGCTTTCTTT. Its protein product is CASSLSFAEAFF.

Comments on this clonotype: Possible read error: a much larger clone is one base away. The chain uses TRBV28 and TRBJ1-2; D gene unclear. The length of the CDR3 is 15 residues. The germline gives CDR1 MDHEN, CDR2 SYDVKM. CDR3 region: CASGFGRSLFYGYTF. The CDR3 DNA follows: TGTGCCAGCGGTTTCGGTAGATCTCTTTTCTATGGCTACACCTTC.

This clonotype was counted at least ten times. The V call is TRBV7-9, the J call TRBJ1-3; D gene ambiguous. Germline assignment: CDR1 SEHNR and CDR2 FQNEAQ (reference sequence). The germline V and J ends were trimmed by 2 bases and 4 bases, with 12 bases remaining between them. This CDR3 region has 15 residues. CDR3 sequence: CASSLLAGAGNTIYF. The CDR3 coding sequence is TGTGCCAGCAGCTTACTCGCGGGTGCCGGAAACACCATATATTTT. Full variable domain (remainder filled in from reference TRBV7-9 and TRBJ1-3): DTGVSQNPRHKITKRGQNVTFRCDPISEHNRLYWYRQTLGQGPEFLTYFQNEAQLEKSRLLSDRFSAERPKGSFSTLEIQRTEQGDSAMYLCASSLLAGAGNTIYFGEGSWLTVV.

A remark on this clonotype: This may be a read error, as it is one base from a much larger clone. The chain uses TRBV7-3 and TRBJ1-6; D perhaps matches TRBD1 (6 bases). The V gene lost 8 bases and the J gene lost 17 bases, with 22 bases spanning the gap. The CDR3 contains 13 residues. Germline-derived CDR1 and CDR2 are SGHTA and FQGTGA. The CDR3 protein is CASGLKQGKEVHF. Written as DNA, the CDR3 is TGTGCCAGCGGCCTGAAACAGGGAAAGGAAGTCCACTTT.

This clonotype was detected a few times. The chain couples TRBV4-2 to TRBJ2-5; TRBD1 matches at 8 bases. Germline CDR1 is LGHNA and CDR2 is YNFKEQ. V dropped 0 bases and J dropped 5; count of bases not matched to a gene: 11. There are 17 residues in the CDR3. This CDR3 reads CASSQDSGQAIMETQYF. The CDR3 DNA sequence: TGTGCCAGCAGCCAAGATTCGGGACAGGCTATCATGGAGACCCAGTACTTC.

This clonotype was counted at least ten times. CDR3 loop: CASSHQGQDDTEAFF. CDR3 nucleotides: TGTGCCAGTAGCCATCAGGGACAGGACGACACTGAAGCTTTCTTT. This chain links TRBV19 with TRBJ1-1; the match to TRBD1 covers 8 bases. Germline V gene data show CDR1 as LNHDA and CDR2 as SQIVND (reference sequence). This CDR3 contains 15 residues. V lost 6 bases to trimming and J lost 3 bases; unmatched junction nucleotides: 9. The entire variable domain, with the rest obtained from reference TRBV19 and TRBJ1-1, is as follows: DGGITQSPKYLFRKEGQNVTLSCEQNLNHDAMYWYRQDPGQGLRLIYYSQIVNDFQKGDIAEGYSVSREKKESFPLTVTSAQKNPTAFYLCASSHQGQDDTEAFFGQGTRLTVV.

The V and J genes are TRBV19 and TRBJ2-1; 10 bases are shared with TRBD1. Germline CDR1 and CDR2: LNHDA and SQIVND (reference sequence). The CDR3 loop spans 13 amino acids. The ends lost 4 bases at V and 7 bases at J; junction bases unmatched: 1. The CDR3 loop is CASSTDRGNEQFF. The CDR3 DNA sequence: TGTGCCAGTAGTACGGACAGGGGGAATGAGCAGTTCTTC.

Many counts were recorded for this clonotype. CDR3 in DNA: TGTGCCAGCAGCATCACTGTCACCCTTCGAAAGACCTATGGCTACACCTTC. It encodes CASSITVTLRKTYGYTF. The V call is TRBV3-1, the J call TRBJ1-2; D is uncertain. Germline CDR1 is LGHDT and CDR2 is YNNKEL (reference sequence). The germline V and J ends were trimmed by 5 bases and 4 bases, with 23 bases remaining between them. This CDR3 has 17 amino acids. The variable domain in full, completed from reference TRBV3-1 and TRBJ1-2, reads DTAVSQTPKYLVTQMGNDKSIKCEQNLGHDTMYWYKQDSKKFLKIMFSYNNKELIINETVPNRFSPKSPDKAHLNLHINSLELGDSAVYFCASSITVTLRKTYGYTFGSGTRLTVV.

This clonotype was found many times. The chain links TRBV7-2 to TRBJ1-2; D ambiguous. Trimming stripped 5 bases from V and 4 bases from J, with 23 bases between. This CDR3 is built from 17 residues. Germline values: CDR1 SGHTA, CDR2 FQGNSA. The CDR3 DNA reads TGTGCCAGCAGCGGGTATAACAGAGACGGAAAGACCTATGGCTACACCTTC. Translated, it gives CASSGYNRDGKTYGYTF.

This clonotype was found many times. The chain has TRBV3-1 and TRBJ2-7, with 12 bases aligning to TRBD2. With 3 bases clipped from V and 8 bases from J, the junction kept 17 bases outside the gene matches. Germline V gene sequence: CDR1 LGHDT, CDR2 YNNKEL (reference sequence). This CDR3 has 18 amino acids. CDR3 sequence (DNA): TGTGCCAGCAGCCATCATAGGACTAGCGGGAAGTCAAATTACCAGCAGTACTTC. The encoded protein is CASSHHRTSGKSNYQQYF.

Worth noting for this clonotype: Being one base from a much bigger clone, this may be a read error. V and J are TRBV5-5 and TRBJ1-1; weak D call: TRBD1 (6 bases). CDR3 length: 15 residues. Looked up from germline, CDR1 is SGHKS and CDR2 is YYEKEE (reference sequence). Written as DNA, the CDR3 is TGTGCCGGCAGCTTGGAGGGCAGGGGAAACACTGAAGCTTTCTTT. It yields the protein CAGSLEGRGNTEAFF.

Comment on this clonotype: Being one base from a much bigger clone, this may be a read error. The chain has TRBV10-2 and TRBJ1-1; 7 bases agree with TRBD1. Germline V gene sequence: CDR1 WSHSY, CDR2 SAAADI. The CDR3 length is 12 residues. The V gene end was trimmed by 7 bases and the J gene end by 6 bases; junction bases not matched to a gene: 5. The CDR3, as DNA: TGCGCCAGCAACCAGGGGGGGGCTGAAGCTTTCTTT. Translated, it gives CASNQGGAEAFF.

This clonotype was counted many times. The chain joins TRBV2 to TRBJ1-2; weak D call: TRBD1 (6 bases). Looked up from germline, CDR1 is SNHLY and CDR2 is FYNNEI. The CDR3 has 14 amino acids. Trimming left V 3 bases short and J 5 bases short, with 13 bases between. CDR3 in DNA: TGTGCCAGCAGTGATTTAACAGGGCTTTATGGCTACACCTTC. Protein sequence: CASSDLTGLYGYTF.

In its sample, this clonotype was seen many times. The chain employs TRBV6-5 and TRBJ1-6; 10 bases agree with TRBD1. The CDR3 loop spans 14 amino acids. V lost 5 bases and J lost 6; bases outside the gene matches: 1. Germline values: CDR1 MNHEY, CDR2 SVGAGI. The DNA of the CDR3 is TGTGCCAGCAGTGACAGGGGGCTTAATTCACCCCTCCACTTT. It is translated as CASSDRGLNSPLHF.

Of note for this clonotype: This may stem from a read error, because a much larger clone lies one nucleotide away. The rearrangement uses TRBV7-6 and TRBJ2-3; no clear D. The CDR3 has 15 amino acids. The ends were cut back, 2 bases at V and 2 bases at J, with 11 bases in the middle. Germline V CDR1 and CDR2: SGHVS, FNYEAQ. As DNA, the CDR3 is TGTGCCAGCAGCTTAATCGGCGTCCTCACAGATACGCAGTATTTT. It specifies CASSLIGVLTDTQYF.

Regarding this clonotype: A much larger clone sits a single nucleotide away, making a read error possible. The V and J genes are TRBV6-5 and TRBJ2-4, with D possibly TRBD1 on 5 matching bases. This CDR3 is built from 13 residues. Germline values: CDR1 MNHEY, CDR2 SVGAGI. The CDR3 sequence is CASTQRPQGIHYF. For the CDR3, the DNA is TGTGCCAGCACCCAAAGACCCCAGGGTATTCATTACTTC.